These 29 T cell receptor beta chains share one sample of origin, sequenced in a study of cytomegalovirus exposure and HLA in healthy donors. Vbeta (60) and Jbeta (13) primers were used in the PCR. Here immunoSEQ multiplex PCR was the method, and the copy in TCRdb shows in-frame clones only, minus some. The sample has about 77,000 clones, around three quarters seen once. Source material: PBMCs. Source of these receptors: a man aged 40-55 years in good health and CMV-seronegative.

Here the CDR3 reads CASSRFAGSYNEQFF. The CDR3 nucleotides are TGTGCCAGCAGTCGCTTTGCGGGGTCCTACAATGAGCAGTTCTTC. The rearrangement joins TRBV11-2 to TRBJ2-1; D might be TRBD2 (6 bases). The CDR3 is 15 residues long. Between the trimmed V and J ends, which lost 6 bases and 1 base, there was a span of 13 bases. CDR1 is SGHAT, CDR2 FQNNGV, per germline.

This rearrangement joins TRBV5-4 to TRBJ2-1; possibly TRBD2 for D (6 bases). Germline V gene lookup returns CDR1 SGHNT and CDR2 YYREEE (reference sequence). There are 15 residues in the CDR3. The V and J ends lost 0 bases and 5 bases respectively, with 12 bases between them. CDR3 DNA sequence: TGTGCCAGCAGCTTGGACGCGGGGACCAACAATGAGCAGTTCTTC. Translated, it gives CASSLDAGTNNEQFF.

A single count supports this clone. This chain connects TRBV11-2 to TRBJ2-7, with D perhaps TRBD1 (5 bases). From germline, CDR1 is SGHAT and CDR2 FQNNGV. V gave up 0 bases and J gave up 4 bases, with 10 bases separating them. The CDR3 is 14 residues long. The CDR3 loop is CASSLDVGRYEQYF. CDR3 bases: TGTGCCAGCAGCTTAGACGTGGGGCGGTACGAGCAGTACTTC.

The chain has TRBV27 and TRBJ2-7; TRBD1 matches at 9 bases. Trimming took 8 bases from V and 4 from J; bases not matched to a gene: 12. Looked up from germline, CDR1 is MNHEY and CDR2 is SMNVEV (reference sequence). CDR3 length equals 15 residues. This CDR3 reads CASGQGGQGFYEQYF. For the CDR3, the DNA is TGTGCCAGCGGCCAGGGGGGACAGGGCTTTTACGAGCAGTACTTC.

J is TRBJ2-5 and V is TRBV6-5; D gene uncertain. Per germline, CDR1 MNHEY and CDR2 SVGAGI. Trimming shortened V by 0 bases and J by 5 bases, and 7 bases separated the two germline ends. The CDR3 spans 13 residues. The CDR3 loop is CASSYSNGETQYF. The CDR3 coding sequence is TGTGCCAGCAGTTACTCGAACGGGGAGACCCAGTACTTC.

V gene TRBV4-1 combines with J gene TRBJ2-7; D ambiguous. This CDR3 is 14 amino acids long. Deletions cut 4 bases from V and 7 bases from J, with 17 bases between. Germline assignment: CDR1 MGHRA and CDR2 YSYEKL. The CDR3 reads CASSLFLMSQEQYF. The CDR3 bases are TGCGCCAGCAGCCTCTTTTTGATGTCCCAGGAGCAGTACTTC.

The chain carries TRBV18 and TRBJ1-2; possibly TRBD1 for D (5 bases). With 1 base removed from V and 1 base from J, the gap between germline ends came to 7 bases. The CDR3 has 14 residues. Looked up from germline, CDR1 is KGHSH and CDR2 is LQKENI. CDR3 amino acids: CASSPQGDNYGYTF. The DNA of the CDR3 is TGTGCCAGCTCACCACAAGGGGATAACTATGGCTACACCTTC.

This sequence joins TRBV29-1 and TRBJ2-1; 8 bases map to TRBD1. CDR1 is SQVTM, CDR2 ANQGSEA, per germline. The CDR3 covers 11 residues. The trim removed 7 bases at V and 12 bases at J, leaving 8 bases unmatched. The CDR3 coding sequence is TGCAGCGCCGAGAGACAGGGGACGCAGTTCTTC. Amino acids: CSAERQGTQFF.

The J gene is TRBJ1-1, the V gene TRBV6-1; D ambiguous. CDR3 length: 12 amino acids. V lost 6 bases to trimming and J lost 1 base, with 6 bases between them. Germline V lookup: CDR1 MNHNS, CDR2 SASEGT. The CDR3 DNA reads TGTGCCAGCAGCACGGGGAACACTGAAGCTTTCTTT. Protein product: CASSTGNTEAFF.

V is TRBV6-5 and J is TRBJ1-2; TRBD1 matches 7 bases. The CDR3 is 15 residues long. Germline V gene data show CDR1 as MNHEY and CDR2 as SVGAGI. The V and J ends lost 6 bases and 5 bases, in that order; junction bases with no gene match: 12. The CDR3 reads CASRPNSGTAYGYTF. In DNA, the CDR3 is TGTGCCAGCAGACCCAACTCCGGGACAGCTTATGGCTACACCTTC.

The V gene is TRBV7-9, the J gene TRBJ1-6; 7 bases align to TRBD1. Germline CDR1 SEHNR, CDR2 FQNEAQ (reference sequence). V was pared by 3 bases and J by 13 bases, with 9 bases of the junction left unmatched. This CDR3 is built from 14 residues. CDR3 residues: CASSLGTAYLPLHF. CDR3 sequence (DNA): TGTGCCAGCAGCTTGGGGACAGCTTACCTCCCCCTCCACTTT.

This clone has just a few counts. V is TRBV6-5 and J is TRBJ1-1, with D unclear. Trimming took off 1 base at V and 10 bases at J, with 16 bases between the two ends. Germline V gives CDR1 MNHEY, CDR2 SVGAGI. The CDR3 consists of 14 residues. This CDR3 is CASSYYREPGAAFF. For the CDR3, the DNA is TGTGCCAGCAGTTACTACCGGGAGCCCGGCGCAGCTTTCTTT.

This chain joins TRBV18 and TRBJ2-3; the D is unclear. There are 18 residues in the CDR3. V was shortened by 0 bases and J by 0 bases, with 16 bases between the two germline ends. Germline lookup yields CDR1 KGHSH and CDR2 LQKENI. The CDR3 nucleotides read TGTGCCAGCTCACCACCAACGTTCCCGGCGGAAAGCACAGATACGCAGTATTTT. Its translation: CASSPPTFPAESTDTQYF.

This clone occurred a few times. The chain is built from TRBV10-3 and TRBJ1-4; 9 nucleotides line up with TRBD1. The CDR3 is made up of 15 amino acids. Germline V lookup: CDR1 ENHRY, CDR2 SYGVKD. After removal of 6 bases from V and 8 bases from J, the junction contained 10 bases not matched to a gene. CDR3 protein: CAISSPGQGNEKLFF. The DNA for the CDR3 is TGTGCCATCAGCTCGCCGGGACAGGGAAACGAAAAACTGTTTTTT.

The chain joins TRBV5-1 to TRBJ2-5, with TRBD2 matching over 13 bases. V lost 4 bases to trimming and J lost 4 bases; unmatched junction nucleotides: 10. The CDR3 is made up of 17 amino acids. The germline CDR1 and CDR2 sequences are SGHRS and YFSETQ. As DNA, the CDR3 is TGCGCCAGCAGCACGGGACTAGCGGGGAGGTTAGGAGAGACCCAGTACTTC. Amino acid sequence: CASSTGLAGRLGETQYF.

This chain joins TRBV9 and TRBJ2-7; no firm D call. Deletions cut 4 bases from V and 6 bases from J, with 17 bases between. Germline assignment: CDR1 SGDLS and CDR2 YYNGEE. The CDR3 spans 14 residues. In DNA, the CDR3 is TGTGCCAGCAGCCCCGCCCCACAACAGAGCGAGCAGTACTTC. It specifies CASSPAPQQSEQYF.

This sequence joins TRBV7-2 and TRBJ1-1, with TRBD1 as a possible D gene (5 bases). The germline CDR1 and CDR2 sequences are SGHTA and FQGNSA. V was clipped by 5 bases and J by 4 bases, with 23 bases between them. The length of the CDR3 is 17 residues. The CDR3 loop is CASSLPAAGLRATEAFF. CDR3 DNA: TGTGCCAGCAGCCTACCGGCCGCGGGACTTAGGGCCACTGAAGCTTTCTTT.

This CDR3 reads CASSLRKGQAEKLFF. As DNA, the CDR3 is TGTGCCAGCAGTCTCCGAAAGGGACAAGCAGAAAAACTGTTTTTT. This chain links TRBV2 with TRBJ1-4, with TRBD1 as a possible D gene (6 bases). With 5 bases removed from V and 8 bases from J, the gap between germline ends came to 18 bases. This CDR3 is 15 amino acids long. CDR1 and CDR2 (germline): SNHLY, FYNNEI.

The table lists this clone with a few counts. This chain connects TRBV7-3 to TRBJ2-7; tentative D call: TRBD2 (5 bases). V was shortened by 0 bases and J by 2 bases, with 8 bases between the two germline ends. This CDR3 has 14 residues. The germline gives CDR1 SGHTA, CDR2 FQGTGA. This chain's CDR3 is CASSLTGSTYEQYF. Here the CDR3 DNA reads TGTGCCAGCAGCTTAACGGGGAGCACCTACGAGCAGTACTTC.

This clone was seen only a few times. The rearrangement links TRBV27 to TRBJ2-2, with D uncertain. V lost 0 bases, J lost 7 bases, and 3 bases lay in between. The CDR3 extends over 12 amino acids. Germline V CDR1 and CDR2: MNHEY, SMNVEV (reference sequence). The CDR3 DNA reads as TGTGCCAGCAGTTTATCCGTCGGGGAGCTGTTTTTT. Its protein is CASSLSVGELFF.

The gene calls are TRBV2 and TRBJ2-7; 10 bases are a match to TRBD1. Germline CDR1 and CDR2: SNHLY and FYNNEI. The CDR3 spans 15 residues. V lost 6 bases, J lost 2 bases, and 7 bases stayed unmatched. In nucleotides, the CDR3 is TGTGCCAGCAGGCGGACAGGGGGAGTTCCCTACGAGCAGTACTTC. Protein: CASRRTGGVPYEQYF.

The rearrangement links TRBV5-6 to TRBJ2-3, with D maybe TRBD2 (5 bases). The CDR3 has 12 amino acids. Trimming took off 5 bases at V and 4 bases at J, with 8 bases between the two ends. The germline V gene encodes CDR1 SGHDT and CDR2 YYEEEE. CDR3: CASRGGSDTQYF. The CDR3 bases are TGTGCCAGCAGAGGAGGATCAGATACGCAGTATTTT.

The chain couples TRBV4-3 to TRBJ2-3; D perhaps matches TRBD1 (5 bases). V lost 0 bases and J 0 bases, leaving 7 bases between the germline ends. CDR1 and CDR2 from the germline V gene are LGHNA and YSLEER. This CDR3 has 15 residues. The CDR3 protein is CASSQDRVSTDTQYF. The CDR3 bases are TGCGCCAGCAGCCAAGACAGGGTGAGCACAGATACGCAGTATTTT.

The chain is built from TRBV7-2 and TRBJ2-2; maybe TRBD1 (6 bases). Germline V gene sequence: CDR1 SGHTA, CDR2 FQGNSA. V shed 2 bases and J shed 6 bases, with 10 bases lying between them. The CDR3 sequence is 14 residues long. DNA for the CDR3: TGTGCCAGCAGCTTAAACCAGGGGTCCGGGGAGCTGTTTTTT. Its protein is CASSLNQGSGELFF.

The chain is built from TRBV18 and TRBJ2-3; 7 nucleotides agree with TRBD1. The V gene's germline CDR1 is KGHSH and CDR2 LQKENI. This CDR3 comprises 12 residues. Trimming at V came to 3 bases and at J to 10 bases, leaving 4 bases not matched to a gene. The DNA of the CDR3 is TGTGCCAGCTCACCCGACAGGGACCCGCAGTATTTT. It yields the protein CASSPDRDPQYF.

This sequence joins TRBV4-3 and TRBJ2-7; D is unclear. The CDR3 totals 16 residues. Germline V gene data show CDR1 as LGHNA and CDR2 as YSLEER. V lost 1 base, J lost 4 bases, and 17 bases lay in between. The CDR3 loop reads CASSQASGPGSYEQYF. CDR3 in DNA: TGCGCCAGCAGCCAAGCCTCCGGCCCCGGGTCTTACGAGCAGTACTTC.

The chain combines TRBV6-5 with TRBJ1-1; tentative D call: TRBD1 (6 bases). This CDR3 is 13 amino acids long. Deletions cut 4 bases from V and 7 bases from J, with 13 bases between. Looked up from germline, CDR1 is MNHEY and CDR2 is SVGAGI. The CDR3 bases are TGTGCCAGCAGTTCCGGAACAGGGAGTGAAGCTTTCTTT. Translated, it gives CASSSGTGSEAFF.

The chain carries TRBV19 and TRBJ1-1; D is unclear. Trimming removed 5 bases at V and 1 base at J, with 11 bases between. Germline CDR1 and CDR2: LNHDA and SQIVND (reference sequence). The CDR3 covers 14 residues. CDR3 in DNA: TGTGCCAGTAGTTTATGGGGAGGGAACACTGAAGCTTTCTTT. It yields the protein CASSLWGGNTEAFF. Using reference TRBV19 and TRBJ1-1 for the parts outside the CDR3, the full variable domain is DGGITQSPKYLFRKEGQNVTLSCEQNLNHDAMYWYRQDPGQGLRLIYYSQIVNDFQKGDIAEGYSVSREKKESFPLTVTSAQKNPTAFYLCASSLWGGNTEAFFGQGTRLTVV.

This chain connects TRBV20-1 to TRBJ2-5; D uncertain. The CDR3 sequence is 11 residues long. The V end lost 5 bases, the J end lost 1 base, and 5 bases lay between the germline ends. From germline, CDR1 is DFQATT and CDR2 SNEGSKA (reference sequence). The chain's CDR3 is CSAPSQETQYF. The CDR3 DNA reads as TGCAGTGCTCCTAGCCAAGAGACCCAGTACTTC.